The next 6 T cell receptor beta chains were all read from a single sample in a study of blood T cell repertoires in COVID-19. Clones were sequenced by immunoSEQ multiplex PCR, and TCRdb holds only the in-frame ones, with some missing. This table has 250,000 or so clones, about 80% appearing once. The sequenced material came from PBMCs or T cells enriched from blood (not recorded which). These receptors all come from a man between 50 and 59 years old who had recovered from COVID-19.

The V and J genes are TRBV5-1 and TRBJ2-7, with a tentative D call TRBD1 (6 bases). The CDR3 length is 13 residues. Germline values: CDR1 SGHRS, CDR2 YFSETQ. Between the trimmed V and J ends, which lost 7 bases and 3 bases, there was a span of 14 bases. CDR3 region: CASGDQQGYEQYF. Written as DNA, the CDR3 is TGCGCCAGCGGAGACCAACAGGGCTACGAGCAGTACTTC. Together with reference TRBV5-1 and TRBJ2-7, the CDR3 gives the full variable domain: KAGVTQTPRYLIKTRGQQVTLSCSPISGHRSVSWYQQTPGQGLQFLFEYFSETQRNKGNFPGRFSGRQFSNSRSEMNVSTLELGDSALYLCASGDQQGYEQYFGPGTRLTVT.

Written as DNA, the CDR3 is TGTGCCACCAGCAGAGACAGCACTGAAGCTTTCTTT. This encodes CATSRDSTEAFF. This sequence joins TRBV15 and TRBJ1-1; no firm D call. The CDR3 is 12 amino acids. Trimming took 0 bases from V and 4 from J, leaving 3 bases between them. Germline CDR1 reads LNHNV; CDR2 reads YYDKDF (reference sequence).

V gene TRBV12-3 or TRBV12-4 combines with J gene TRBJ2-5; the D is unclear. The CDR3 sequence is 12 residues long. With 5 bases removed from V and 4 bases from J, the gap between germline ends came to 8 bases. The CDR3 protein is CASSLKRETQYF. The CDR3, as DNA: TGTGCCAGCAGTCTGAAGCGAGAGACCCAGTACTTC.

The CDR3 DNA reads as TGTGCCAGCAGTTTAGACGAGGGCAGCAATTCACCCCTCCACTTT. Amino acids: CASSLDEGSNSPLHF. V and J are TRBV28 and TRBJ1-6; unclear D gene. This CDR3 contains 15 residues. V lost 2 bases and J lost 7, with 12 bases in between. Germline V CDR1 and CDR2: MDHEN, SYDVKM.

The chain joins TRBV9 to TRBJ1-5, with D unresolved. The CDR3 contains 13 residues. Trimming shortened V by 2 bases and J by 4 bases, and 7 bases separated the two germline ends. The germline V gene has CDR1 SGDLS and CDR2 YYNGEE. CDR3 DNA: TGTGCCAGCAGCGTTGAGAGTAATCAGCCCCAGCATTTT. This encodes CASSVESNQPQHF. Based on the CDR3 plus reference TRBV9 and TRBJ1-5, the full variable domain is DSGVTQTPKHLITATGQRVTLRCSPRSGDLSVYWYQQSLDQGLQFLIQYYNGEERAKGNILERFSAQQFPDLHSELNLSSLELGDSALYFCASSVESNQPQHFGDGTRLSIL.

This chain uses TRBV2 with TRBJ1-1; 9 bases agree with TRBD1. The V gene's germline CDR1 is SNHLY and CDR2 FYNNEI. The CDR3 sequence is 16 residues long. The V and J ends lost 6 bases and 2 bases, in that order; junction bases with no gene match: 10. CDR3 sequence reads: CASRTQGALLNTEAFF. CDR3 DNA sequence: TGTGCCAGCAGGACACAGGGGGCCCTACTAAACACTGAAGCTTTCTTT. The entire variable domain, with the rest obtained from reference TRBV2 and TRBJ1-1, is as follows: EPEVTQTPSHQVTQMGQEVILRCVPISNHLYFYWYRQILGQKVEFLVSFYNNEISEKSEIFDDQFSVERPDGSNFTLKIRSTKLEDSAMYFCASRTQGALLNTEAFFGQGTRLTVV.